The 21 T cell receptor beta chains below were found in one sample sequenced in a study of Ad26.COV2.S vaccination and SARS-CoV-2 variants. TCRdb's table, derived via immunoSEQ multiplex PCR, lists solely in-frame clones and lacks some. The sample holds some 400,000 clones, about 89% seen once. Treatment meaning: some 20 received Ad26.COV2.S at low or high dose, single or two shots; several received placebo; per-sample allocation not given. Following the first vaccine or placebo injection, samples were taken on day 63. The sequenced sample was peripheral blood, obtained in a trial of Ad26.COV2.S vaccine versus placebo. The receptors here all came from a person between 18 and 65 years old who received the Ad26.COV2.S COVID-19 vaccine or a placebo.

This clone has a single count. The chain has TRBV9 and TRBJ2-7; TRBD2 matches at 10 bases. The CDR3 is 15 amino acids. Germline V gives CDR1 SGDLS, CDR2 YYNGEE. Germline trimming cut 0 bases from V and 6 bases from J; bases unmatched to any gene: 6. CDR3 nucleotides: TGTGCCAGCAGCGTAGGGGCTAGCGGGAGTACCGAGCAGTACTTC. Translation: CASSVGASGSTEQYF.

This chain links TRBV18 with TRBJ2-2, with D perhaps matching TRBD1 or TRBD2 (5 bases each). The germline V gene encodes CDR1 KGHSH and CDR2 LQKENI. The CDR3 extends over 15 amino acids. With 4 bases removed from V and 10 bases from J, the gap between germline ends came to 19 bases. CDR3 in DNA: TGTGCCAGCTCACTCCTTGGACTCAGCAGGGAGGAGCTGTTTTTT. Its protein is CASSLLGLSREELFF.

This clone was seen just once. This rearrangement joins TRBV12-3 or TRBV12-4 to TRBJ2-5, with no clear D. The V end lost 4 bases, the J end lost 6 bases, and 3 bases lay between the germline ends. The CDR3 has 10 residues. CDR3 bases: TGTGCCAGCAGTTCGAAGACCCAGTACTTC. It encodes CASSSKTQYF.

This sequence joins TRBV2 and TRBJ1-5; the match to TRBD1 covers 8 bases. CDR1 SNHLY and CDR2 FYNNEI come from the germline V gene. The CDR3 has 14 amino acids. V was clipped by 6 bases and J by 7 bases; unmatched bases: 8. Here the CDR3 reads CASRDDRGHQPQHF. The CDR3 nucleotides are TGTGCCAGCAGGGACGACAGGGGACACCAGCCCCAGCATTTT.

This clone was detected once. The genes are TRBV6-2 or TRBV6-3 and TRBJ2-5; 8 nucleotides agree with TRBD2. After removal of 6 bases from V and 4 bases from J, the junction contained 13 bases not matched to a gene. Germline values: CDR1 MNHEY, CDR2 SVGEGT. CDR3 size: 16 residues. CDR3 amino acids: CASSSIWGSGRETQYF. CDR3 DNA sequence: TGTGCCAGCAGCTCCATTTGGGGGAGCGGGAGAGAGACCCAGTACTTC.

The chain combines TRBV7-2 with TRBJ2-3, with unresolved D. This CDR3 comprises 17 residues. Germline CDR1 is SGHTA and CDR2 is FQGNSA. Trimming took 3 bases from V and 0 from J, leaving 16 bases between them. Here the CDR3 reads CASSLQVNVRSTDTQYF. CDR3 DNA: TGTGCCAGCAGCTTGCAGGTGAACGTCAGGAGCACAGATACGCAGTATTTT.

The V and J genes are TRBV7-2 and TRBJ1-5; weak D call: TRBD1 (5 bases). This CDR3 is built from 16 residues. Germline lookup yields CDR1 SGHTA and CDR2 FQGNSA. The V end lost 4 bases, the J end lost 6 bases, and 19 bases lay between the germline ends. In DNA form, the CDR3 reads TGTGCCAGCAGCTCCCTACAGGATCTATGGTTTCAGCCCCAGCATTTT. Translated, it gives CASSSLQDLWFQPQHF.

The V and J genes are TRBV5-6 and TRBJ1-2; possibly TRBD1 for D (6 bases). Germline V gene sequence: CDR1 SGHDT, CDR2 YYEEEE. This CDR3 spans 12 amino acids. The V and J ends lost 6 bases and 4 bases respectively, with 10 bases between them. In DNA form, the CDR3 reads TGTGCCAGCACTCGGACAGCCTATGGCTACACCTTC. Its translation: CASTRTAYGYTF.

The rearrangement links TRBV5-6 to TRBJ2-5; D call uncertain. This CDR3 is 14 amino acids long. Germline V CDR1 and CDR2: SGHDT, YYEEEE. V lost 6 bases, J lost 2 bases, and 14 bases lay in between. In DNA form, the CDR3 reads TGTGCCAGCACCCAAGGAGTTTCGCAAGAGACCCAGTACTTC. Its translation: CASTQGVSQETQYF.

The CDR3 here is CASTATDTQYF. The CDR3 bases are TGTGCCAGCACCGCCACAGATACGCAGTATTTT. V usage is TRBV28 and J usage is TRBJ2-3; the D is unclear. The germline V and J ends were trimmed by 7 bases and 2 bases, with 4 bases remaining between them. The CDR3 runs to 11 residues. Germline CDR1 reads MDHEN; CDR2 reads SYDVKM.

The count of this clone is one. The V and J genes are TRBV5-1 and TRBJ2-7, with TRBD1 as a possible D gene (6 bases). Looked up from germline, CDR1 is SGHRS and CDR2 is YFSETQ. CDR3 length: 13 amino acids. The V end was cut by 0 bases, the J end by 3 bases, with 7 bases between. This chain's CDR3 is CASSLGTVYEQYF. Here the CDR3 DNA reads TGCGCCAGCAGCTTGGGGACAGTCTACGAGCAGTACTTC.

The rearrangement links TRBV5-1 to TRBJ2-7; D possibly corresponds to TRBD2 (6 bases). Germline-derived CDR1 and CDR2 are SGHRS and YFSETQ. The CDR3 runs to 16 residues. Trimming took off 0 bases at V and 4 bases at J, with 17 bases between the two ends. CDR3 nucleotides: TGCGCCAGCAGCTTGGAACGGGAGACTAAGAGTTACGAGCAGTACTTC. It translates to CASSLERETKSYEQYF.

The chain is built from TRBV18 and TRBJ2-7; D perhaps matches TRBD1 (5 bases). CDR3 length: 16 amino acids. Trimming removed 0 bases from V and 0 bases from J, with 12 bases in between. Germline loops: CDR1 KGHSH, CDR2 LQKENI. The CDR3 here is CASSPPRAESSYEQYF. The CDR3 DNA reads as TGTGCCAGCTCACCACCCAGGGCTGAAAGCTCCTACGAGCAGTACTTC.

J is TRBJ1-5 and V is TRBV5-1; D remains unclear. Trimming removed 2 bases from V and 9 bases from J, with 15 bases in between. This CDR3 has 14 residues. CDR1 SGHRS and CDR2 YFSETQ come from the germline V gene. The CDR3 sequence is CASSLESGIRPQHF. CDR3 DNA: TGCGCCAGCAGCTTAGAGTCGGGAATACGGCCCCAGCATTTT.

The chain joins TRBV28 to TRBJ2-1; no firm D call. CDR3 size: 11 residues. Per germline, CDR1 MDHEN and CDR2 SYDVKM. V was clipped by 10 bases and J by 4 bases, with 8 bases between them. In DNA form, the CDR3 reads TGTGCCATCGACGGATACAATGAGCAGTTCTTC. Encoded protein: CAIDGYNEQFF.

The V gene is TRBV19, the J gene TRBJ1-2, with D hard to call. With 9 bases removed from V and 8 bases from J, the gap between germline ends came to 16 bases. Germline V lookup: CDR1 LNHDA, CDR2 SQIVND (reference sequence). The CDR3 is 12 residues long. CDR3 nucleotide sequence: TGTGCCAGCGGTCGGGAGTCCCGCGGCTACACCTTC. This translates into CASGRESRGYTF.

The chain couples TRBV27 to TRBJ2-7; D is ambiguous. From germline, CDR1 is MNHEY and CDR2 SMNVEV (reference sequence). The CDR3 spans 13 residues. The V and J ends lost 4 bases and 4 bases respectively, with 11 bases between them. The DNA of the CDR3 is TGTGCCAGCAGTTACGGTGAGGCTTACGAGCAGTACTTC. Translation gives CASSYGEAYEQYF.

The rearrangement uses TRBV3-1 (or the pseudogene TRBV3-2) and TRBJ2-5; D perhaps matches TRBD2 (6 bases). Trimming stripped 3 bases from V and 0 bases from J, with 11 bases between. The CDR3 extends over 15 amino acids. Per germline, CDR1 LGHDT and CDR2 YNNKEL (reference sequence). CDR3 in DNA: TGTGCCAGCAGCCACTTAAAGCGGGACCAAGAGACCCAGTACTTC. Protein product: CASSHLKRDQETQYF.

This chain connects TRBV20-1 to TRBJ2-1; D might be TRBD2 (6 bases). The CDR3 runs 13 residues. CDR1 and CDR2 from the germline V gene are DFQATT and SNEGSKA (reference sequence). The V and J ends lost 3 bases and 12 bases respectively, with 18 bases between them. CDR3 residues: CSASKEGRKRQFF. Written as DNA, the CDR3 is TGCAGTGCTAGTAAGGAGGGACGTAAAAGGCAGTTCTTC.

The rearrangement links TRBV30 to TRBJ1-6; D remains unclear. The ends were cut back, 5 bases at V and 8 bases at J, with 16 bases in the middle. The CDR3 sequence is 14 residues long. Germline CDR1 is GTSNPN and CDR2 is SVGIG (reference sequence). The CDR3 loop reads CAWGEDRTYSPLHF. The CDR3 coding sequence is TGTGCCTGGGGGGAGGATCGGACCTATTCACCCCTCCACTTT.

CDR3 nucleotide sequence: TGTGCCAGTAGTATGCCGGGGGACAGGGGCAATGAGCAGTTCTTC. Its protein is CASSMPGDRGNEQFF. This chain links TRBV19 with TRBJ2-1; 10 bases line up with TRBD1. This CDR3 is built from 15 residues. Germline-derived CDR1 and CDR2 are LNHDA and SQIVND (reference sequence). The J segment lost 6 bases and the V segment lost 3 bases, leaving 5 bases of the junction unmatched.